This TCR beta chain is from a study of shared clonotypes between healthy human individuals (dated by TCRdb to the early 2020s). With respect to the entire study: A few men and two women, aged 18 to 49 years, made up the cohort. For each donor, CD4 naive and CD4 memory were each run on three plates, CD8 naive on two plates, and CD8 memory on one plate. To estimate repertoire size and how much clonotypes are shared between individuals, the study performed deep sequencing of blood TCR repertoires from a few healthy adults. To increase sequencing depth and limit assay-specific biases, TCR repertoire library preparation and sequencing were carried out by different laboratories using diverse techniques. Between about 0.8 and 8.9 billion PBMCs per donor were obtained by leukapheresis.

Notes on this clone: Its antigen is not yet known. Within one base of it there is no much larger clone, and no base qualities were kept. Other DNA sequences from this sample encode an identical CDR3 as well.

Study-wide findings and limitations: Sharing across a few donors was observed for roughly 5.4% of naive CD4, over 3% of naive CD8, 2% to 2.5% of memory CD4, and roughly 0.4% of memory CD8 clonotypes. Incomplete sequencing was indicated by rarefaction of sorted-subset datasets, despite the large sequencing depth. The genetic and exposure-history diversity represented was limited by the small number of donors. Compared with non-shared clonotypes, clonotypes shared by all four sorted-subset donors had higher generation probabilities. Sampling was restricted to blood, and TCR repertoires in tissue are likely to differ from TCR repertoires in blood. Naive subsets generally had larger estimated clonotype richness than memory subsets did. Pairwise subsampling led to the expectation that sequencing depth would affect the degree of clonotype sharing among donors.

Using the deep immunoSEQ assay, multiplex PCR amplified TCR CDR3 regions from genomic DNA. Extracted genomic DNA from each cell subset was distributed evenly across all wells of several immunoSEQ 96-well plates, and each plate was treated as a replicate. Each replicate PCR for sorted subsets received about 200 ng genomic DNA, equal to 28,000 or so T cell genomes. Purified libraries were quantified with a Qubit 3.0 fluorometer, sized on a Bioanalyzer 2100, and re-quantified with the KAPA Library Quantification kit. Each immunoSEQ 96-well plate was sequenced on its own single-read 150-cycle Illumina NextSeq 550 flow cell. Turning to the authors' computational methods: Because only junctional sequences without quality scores were contained in the immunoSEQ output, filtering matching that applied to full-length reads could not be performed. Sequences were annotated with PyIR, a Python wrapper for IgBLAST v1.9, using IMGT germline references to assign V/J genes and CDR3. Reads were removed for weak V/J assignments (E-value above 1e-6), missing CDR3, stop codons, out-of-frame junctions, or ambiguous translated residues. V3J clonotypes were defined as sequences sharing an identical inferred V gene, J gene, and CDR3 amino acid sequence. Percentage overlap between repertoires was calculated by dividing the number of shared unique clonotypes by the size of the smaller repertoire. Repertoire richness was assessed with RTK rarefaction, the Chao1 estimator, and Recon v2.1 estimates of unobserved clonotypes. For all TCRbeta clonotypes obtained by the gDNA method from four donors, generation probabilities were computed with OLGA. TCRdb carries this immuneACCESS record with in-frame sequences only. Its versions omit some clonotypes, under half of them owing to an unresolved V gene in the studies checked, with the rest unexplained. The DNA gave D and trimming, while V, J and clone size come from that table. Across this sample there are 1.5 million to 2.5 million clones, with just under 95% seen only once. The ten largest make up 0.95% to 1.5% of the sample.

The junction shows trimming of 6 bases on V and 1 base on J, plus 10 bases between the germline ends. The CDR3 runs 13 amino acids, cysteine and phenylalanine included. Only CDR3 DNA is held: 39 bases, read in frame from base 1. Per the germline V gene (reference sequence), MNHEY is the CDR1 and SMNVEV is the CDR2. CD8 naive samples consisted of CD45RO-negative cells that were positively selected for CCR7, yielding a CD45RA+CCR7+ population without TemRA cells. Donors were healthy HIV-negative adults with no recently reported acute infections or vaccinations. Only Caucasian adults living in Nashville, Tennessee, USA were represented among the donors. Blood was collected by leukapheresis, and PBMCs were isolated by Ficoll-Histopaque density gradient centrifugation and then cryopreserved in liquid nitrogen vapor phase. Analytical flow cytometry was used to check the purity and quantity of each magnetically sorted T cell population. Genomic DNA was isolated from each sorted fraction and quantified by UV absorbance on a Nanodrop 2000c.

This chain joins TRBV27 to TRBJ2-7; no D gene can be assigned with confidence. Material for sequencing was naive CD8+ T cells sorted from blood. The sample's cell subset or site, from its label and the paper: CD45RA+CCR7+. This TCR was recovered from a man younger than 35 in good health. CDR3 protein: CASSLGISYEQYF. The nucleotide sequence reads TGTGCCAGCAGCCTAGGGATTTCCTACGAGCAGTACTTC.